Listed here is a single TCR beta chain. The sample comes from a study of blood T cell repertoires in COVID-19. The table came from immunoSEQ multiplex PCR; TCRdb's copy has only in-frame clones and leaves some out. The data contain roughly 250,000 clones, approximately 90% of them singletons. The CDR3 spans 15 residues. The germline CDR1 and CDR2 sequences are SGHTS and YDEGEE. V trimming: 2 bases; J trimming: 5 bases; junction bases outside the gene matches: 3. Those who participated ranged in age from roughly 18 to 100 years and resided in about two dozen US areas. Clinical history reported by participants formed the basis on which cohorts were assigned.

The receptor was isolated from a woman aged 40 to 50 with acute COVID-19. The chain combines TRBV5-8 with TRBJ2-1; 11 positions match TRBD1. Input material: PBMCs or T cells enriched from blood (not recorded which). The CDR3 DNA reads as TGTGCCAGCAGCTTCGGACAGGGGGCAAACAATGAGCAGTTCTTC. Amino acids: CASSFGQGANNEQFF. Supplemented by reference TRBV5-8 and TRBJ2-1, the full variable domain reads EAGVTQSPTHLIKTRGQQATLRCSPISGHTSVYWYQQALGLGLQFLLWYDEGEERNRGNFPPRFSGRQFPNYSSELNVNALELEDSALYLCASSFGQGANNEQFFGPGTRLTVL.